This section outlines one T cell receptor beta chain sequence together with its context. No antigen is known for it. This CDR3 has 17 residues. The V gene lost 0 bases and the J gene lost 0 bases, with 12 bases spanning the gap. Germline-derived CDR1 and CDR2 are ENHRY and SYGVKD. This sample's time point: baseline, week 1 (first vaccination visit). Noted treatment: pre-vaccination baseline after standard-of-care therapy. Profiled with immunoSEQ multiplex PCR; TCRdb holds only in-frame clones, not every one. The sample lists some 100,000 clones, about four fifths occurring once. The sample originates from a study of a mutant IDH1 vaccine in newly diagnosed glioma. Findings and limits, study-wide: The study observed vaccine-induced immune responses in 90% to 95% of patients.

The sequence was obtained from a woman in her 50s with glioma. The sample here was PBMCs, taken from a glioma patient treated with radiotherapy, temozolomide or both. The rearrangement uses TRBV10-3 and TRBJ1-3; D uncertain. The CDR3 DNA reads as TGTGCCATCAGTGAGTCGTTTAACCTCATCTCTGGAAACACCATATATTTT. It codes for CAISESFNLISGNTIYF.